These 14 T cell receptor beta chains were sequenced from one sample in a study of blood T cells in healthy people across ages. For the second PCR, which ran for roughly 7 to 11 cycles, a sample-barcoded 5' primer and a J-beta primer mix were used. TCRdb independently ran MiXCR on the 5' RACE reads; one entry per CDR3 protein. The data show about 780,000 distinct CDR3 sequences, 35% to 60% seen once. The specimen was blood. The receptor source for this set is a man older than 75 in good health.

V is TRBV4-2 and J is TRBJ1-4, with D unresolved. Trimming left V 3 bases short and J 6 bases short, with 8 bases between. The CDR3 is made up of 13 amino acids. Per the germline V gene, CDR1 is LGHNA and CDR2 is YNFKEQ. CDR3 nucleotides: TGTGCCAGCAGCCAGGGAGTCGATGAAAAACTGTTTTTT. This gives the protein CASSQGVDEKLFF.

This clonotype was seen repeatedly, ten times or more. The CDR3 sequence: CASSYSRVGELFF. The CDR3 nucleotides read TGTGCCAGCAGTTACTCGCGGGTCGGGGAGCTGTTTTTT. The chain joins TRBV6-6 to TRBJ2-2; a possible D gene is TRBD2 (5 bases). Looked up from germline, CDR1 is MNHNY and CDR2 is SVGAGI (reference sequence). The CDR3 consists of 13 residues. V was pared by 0 bases and J by 7 bases, with 6 bases between.

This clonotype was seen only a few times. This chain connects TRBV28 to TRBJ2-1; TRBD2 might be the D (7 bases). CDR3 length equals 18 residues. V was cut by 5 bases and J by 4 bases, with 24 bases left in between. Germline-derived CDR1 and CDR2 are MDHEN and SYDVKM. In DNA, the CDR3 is TGTGCCAGCAGTCTCTGGGAGGGGGGTAGGAGGTTGTACAATGAGCAGTTCTTC. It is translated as CASSLWEGGRRLYNEQFF.

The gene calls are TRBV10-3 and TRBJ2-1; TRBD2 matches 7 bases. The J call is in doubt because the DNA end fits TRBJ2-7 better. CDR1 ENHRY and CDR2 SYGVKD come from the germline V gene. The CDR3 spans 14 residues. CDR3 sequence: CAIKGGSGYNEQYF. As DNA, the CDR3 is TGTGCCATCAAGGGCGGGAGCGGCTACAATGAGCAGTACTTC.

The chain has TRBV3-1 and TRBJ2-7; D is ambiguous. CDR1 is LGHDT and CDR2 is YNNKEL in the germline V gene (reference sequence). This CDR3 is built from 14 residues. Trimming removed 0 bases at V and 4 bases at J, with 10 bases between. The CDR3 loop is CASSQELDPYEQYF. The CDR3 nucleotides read TGTGCCAGCAGCCAAGAGTTGGACCCTTACGAGCAGTACTTC.

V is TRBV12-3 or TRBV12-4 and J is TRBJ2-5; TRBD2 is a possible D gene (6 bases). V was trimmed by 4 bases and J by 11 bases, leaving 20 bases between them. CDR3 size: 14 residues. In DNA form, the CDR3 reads TGTGCCAGCAGTTCAGGTCCCAGATCGGGGGAGCAGTACTTC. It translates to CASSSGPRSGEQYF.

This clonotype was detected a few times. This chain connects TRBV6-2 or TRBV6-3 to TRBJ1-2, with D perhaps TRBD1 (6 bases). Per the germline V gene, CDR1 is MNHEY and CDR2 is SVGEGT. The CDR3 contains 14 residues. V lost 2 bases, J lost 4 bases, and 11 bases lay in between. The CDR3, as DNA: TGTGCCAGCAGTTACGAAGGGGGACTCTATGGCTACACCTTC. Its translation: CASSYEGGLYGYTF.

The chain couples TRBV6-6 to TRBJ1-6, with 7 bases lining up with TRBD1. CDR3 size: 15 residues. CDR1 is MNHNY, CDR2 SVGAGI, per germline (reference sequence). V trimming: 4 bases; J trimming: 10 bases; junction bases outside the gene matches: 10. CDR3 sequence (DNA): TGTGCCAGCAGTTTGTCCGGGACAGTCGACTCACCCCTCCACTTT. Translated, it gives CASSLSGTVDSPLHF.

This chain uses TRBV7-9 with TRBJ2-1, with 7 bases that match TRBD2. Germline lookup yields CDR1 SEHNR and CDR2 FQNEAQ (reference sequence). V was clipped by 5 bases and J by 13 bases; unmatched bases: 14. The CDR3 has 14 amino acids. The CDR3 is CASSPTGRGETQFF. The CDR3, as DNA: TGTGCCAGCAGCCCAACGGGACGGGGGGAGACCCAGTTCTTC.

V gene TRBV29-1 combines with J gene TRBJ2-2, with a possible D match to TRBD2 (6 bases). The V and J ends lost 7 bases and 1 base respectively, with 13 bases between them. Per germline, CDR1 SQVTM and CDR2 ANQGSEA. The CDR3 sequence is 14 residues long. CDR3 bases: TGCAGCGCTGGGGGGACCGAGAACACCGGGGAGCTGTTTTTT. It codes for CSAGGTENTGELFF.

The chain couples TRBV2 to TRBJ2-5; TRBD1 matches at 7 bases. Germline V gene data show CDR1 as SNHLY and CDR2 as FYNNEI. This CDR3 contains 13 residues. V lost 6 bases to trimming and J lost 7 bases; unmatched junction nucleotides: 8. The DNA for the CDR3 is TGTGCCAGCAGGGTGGGGACAGAAAGGACCCAGTACTTC. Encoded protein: CASRVGTERTQYF.

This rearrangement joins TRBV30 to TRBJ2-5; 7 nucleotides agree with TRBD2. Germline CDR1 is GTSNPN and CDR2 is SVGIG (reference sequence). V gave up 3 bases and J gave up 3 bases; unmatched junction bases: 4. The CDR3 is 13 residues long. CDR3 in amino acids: CAWRGAGEETQYF. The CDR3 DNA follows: TGTGCCTGGAGAGGGGCGGGAGAAGAGACCCAGTACTTC. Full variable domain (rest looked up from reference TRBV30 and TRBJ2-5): SQTIHQWPATLVQPVGSPLSLECTVEGTSNPNLYWYRQAAGRGLQLLFYSVGIGQISSEVPQNLSASRPQDRQFILSSKKLLLSDSGFYLCAWRGAGEETQYFGPGTRLLVL.

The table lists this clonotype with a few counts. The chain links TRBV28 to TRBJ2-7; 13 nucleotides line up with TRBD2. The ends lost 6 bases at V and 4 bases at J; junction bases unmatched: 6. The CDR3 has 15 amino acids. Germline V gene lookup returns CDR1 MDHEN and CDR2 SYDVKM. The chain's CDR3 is CASRTGLAGEYEQYF. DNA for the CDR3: TGTGCCAGCAGAACCGGACTAGCGGGAGAGTACGAGCAGTACTTC.

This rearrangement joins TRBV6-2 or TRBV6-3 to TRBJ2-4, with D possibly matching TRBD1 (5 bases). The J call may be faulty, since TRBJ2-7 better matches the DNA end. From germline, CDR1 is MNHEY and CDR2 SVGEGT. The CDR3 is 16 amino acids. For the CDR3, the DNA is TGTGCCAGCAGCCGCAGACAGCTACTTAATACCTACGAGCAGTACTTC. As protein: CASSRRQLLNTYEQYF.